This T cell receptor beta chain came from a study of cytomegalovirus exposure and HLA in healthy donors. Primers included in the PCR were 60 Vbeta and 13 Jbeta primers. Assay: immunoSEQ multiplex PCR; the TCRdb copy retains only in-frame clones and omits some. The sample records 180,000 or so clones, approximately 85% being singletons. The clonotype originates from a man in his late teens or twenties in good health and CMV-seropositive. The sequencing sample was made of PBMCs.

DNA of the CDR3: TGTGCCAGCTCACCACAAAGATCTGGGGGCAATGAAAAACTGTTTTTT. It specifies CASSPQRSGGNEKLFF. J is TRBJ1-4 and V is TRBV18; the D gene is possibly TRBD1 (6 bases). V lost 1 base to trimming and J lost 5 bases, with 14 bases between them. This CDR3 region has 16 residues. Germline loops: CDR1 KGHSH, CDR2 LQKENI.